These T cell receptor beta chains were read from a single sample in a study of blood T cell repertoires in COVID-19. Measured with immunoSEQ multiplex PCR; TCRdb has only the in-frame clones, and not every one. The sample has some 380,000 clones, 70% to 85% seen once. Sequences were obtained from peripheral blood. These receptors originate from a human donor with acute or convalescent COVID-19. The donor label of this sample is uncertain. Both conserved end residues are part of each CDR3. Each record gives: V gene, clone size, J gene, D gene, CDR3 DNA, CDR3 protein. D genes are given only for firm matches. Some rows mark clone size as missing; the rest say once, few, many or name a class of expanded clone.

v_call: TRBV2
clone_size: few
j_call: TRBJ1-5
d_call: -
cdr3_nt: TGTGCCAGCAAAACCGATAGGGGAAGGAATCAGCCCCAGCATTTT
cdr3_aa: CASKTDRGRNQPQHF

v_call: TRBV11-2
clone_size: -
j_call: TRBJ1-6
d_call: TRBD1
cdr3_nt: TGTGCCAGCAGCTTAGCCCGGACAGGGTTTAATGCTTCACCCCTCCACTTT
cdr3_aa: CASSLARTGFNASPLHF

v_call: TRBV7-9
clone_size: -
j_call: TRBJ1-1
d_call: -
cdr3_nt: TGTGCCAGCAGTCTCCCCCCCACTGAAGCTTTCTTT
cdr3_aa: CASSLPPTEAFF

v_call: TRBV19
clone_size: -
j_call: TRBJ1-2
d_call: -
cdr3_nt: TGTGCCAGCGTCGGGATGGTAGACGCCAACTATGGCTACACCTTC
cdr3_aa: CASVGMVDANYGYTF

v_call: TRBV19
clone_size: -
j_call: TRBJ1-5
d_call: -
cdr3_nt: TGTGCCAGTAGTACACAGGGTAGCGGGGGTCAGCCCCAGCATTTT
cdr3_aa: CASSTQGSGGQPQHF

v_call: TRBV27
clone_size: -
j_call: TRBJ2-7
d_call: -
cdr3_nt: TGTGCCACCTACCGTTCGGGGGAGCAGTACTTC
cdr3_aa: CATYRSGEQYF

v_call: TRBV15
clone_size: few
j_call: TRBJ2-1
d_call: TRBD2
cdr3_nt: TGTGCCACCAGCAGGGGAAGCGGGAGTAATGAGCAGTTCTTC
cdr3_aa: CATSRGSGSNEQFF

v_call: TRBV29-1
clone_size: -
j_call: TRBJ2-3
d_call: -
cdr3_nt: TGCAGCGTTGACGGAGGGAGTGCGGATACGCAGTATTTT
cdr3_aa: CSVDGGSADTQYF

v_call: TRBV6-2/TRBV6-3
clone_size: -
j_call: TRBJ1-5
d_call: TRBD1
cdr3_nt: TGTGCCAGCAGTTACTCGACTCGGACAGGGCATTATAGCAATCAGCCCCAGCATTTT
cdr3_aa: CASSYSTRTGHYSNQPQHF

v_call: TRBV5-1
clone_size: -
j_call: TRBJ2-5
d_call: TRBD1
cdr3_nt: TGCGCCAGCAGCCCACAGGGGGCAGGAGAGACCCAGTACTTC
cdr3_aa: CASSPQGAGETQYF

v_call: TRBV19
clone_size: few
j_call: TRBJ1-5
d_call: -
cdr3_nt: TGTGCCAGTAGCCGGGGGAGGCTCAATCAGCCCCAGCATTTT
cdr3_aa: CASSRGRLNQPQHF

v_call: TRBV10-2
clone_size: -
j_call: TRBJ2-7
d_call: TRBD2
cdr3_nt: TGCGCCAGCAGTGGAGGGACTAGCGGTACCTACGAGCAGTACTTC
cdr3_aa: CASSGGTSGTYEQYF

v_call: TRBV6-2/TRBV6-3
clone_size: -
j_call: TRBJ2-7
d_call: TRBD2
cdr3_nt: TGTGCCAGCAGCCACCTAGCGGGAGGGCCTTACGAGCAGTACTTC
cdr3_aa: CASSHLAGGPYEQYF

v_call: TRBV5-1
clone_size: -
j_call: TRBJ2-2
d_call: -
cdr3_nt: TGCGCCAGCATCTCCGGGTGGGGGCAGGTGAACACCGGGGAGCTGTTTTTT
cdr3_aa: CASISGWGQVNTGELFF

v_call: TRBV28
clone_size: once
j_call: TRBJ1-2
d_call: -
cdr3_nt: TGTGCCAGCAGTGAGCTCTATGGCTACACCTTC
cdr3_aa: CASSELYGYTF

v_call: TRBV7-6
clone_size: -
j_call: TRBJ1-5
d_call: -
cdr3_nt: TGTGCCAGCAGCTTAACGGCAGGTGTTCAGCCCCAGCATTTT
cdr3_aa: CASSLTAGVQPQHF

v_call: TRBV5-1
clone_size: -
j_call: TRBJ1-3
d_call: -
cdr3_nt: TGCGCCAGCAGCCGCGGGACTAGGGGAAACACCATATATTTT
cdr3_aa: CASSRGTRGNTIYF

v_call: TRBV6-5
clone_size: -
j_call: TRBJ2-7
d_call: -
cdr3_nt: TGTGCCAGCACCCTAGTACCCGGTGGCCTCTACGAGCAGTACTTC
cdr3_aa: CASTLVPGGLYEQYF

v_call: TRBV28
clone_size: -
j_call: TRBJ1-2
d_call: -
cdr3_nt: TGTGCCAGCAGTTTGAGGGTCCCAACTATAATTGGCTACACCTTC
cdr3_aa: CASSLRVPTIIGYTF

v_call: TRBV3-1/TRBV3-2
clone_size: -
j_call: TRBJ1-4
d_call: TRBD1
cdr3_nt: TGTGCCAGCAGCCGCGGGACAGGGATTAGGGAAAAACTGTTTTTT
cdr3_aa: CASSRGTGIREKLFF

v_call: TRBV14
clone_size: -
j_call: TRBJ2-7
d_call: -
cdr3_nt: TGTGCCAGCAGCCAAGTAGCATTCGGCTACGAGCAGTACTTC
cdr3_aa: CASSQVAFGYEQYF

v_call: TRBV30
clone_size: -
j_call: TRBJ2-1
d_call: TRBD2
cdr3_nt: TGTGCCTGGGGAGCGGGGGGGCCCTTTGAGCAGTTCTTC
cdr3_aa: CAWGAGGPFEQFF

v_call: TRBV7-9
clone_size: -
j_call: TRBJ2-2
d_call: -
cdr3_nt: TGTGCCAGCAGCTTATCCAGGGACACCGGGGAGCTGTTTTTT
cdr3_aa: CASSLSRDTGELFF

v_call: TRBV11-2
clone_size: -
j_call: TRBJ1-2
d_call: TRBD1
cdr3_nt: TGTGCCAGCAGCTCACCGGGACAGGGGGCTTTTGGCTACACCTTC
cdr3_aa: CASSSPGQGAFGYTF

v_call: TRBV12-5
clone_size: -
j_call: TRBJ1-6
d_call: -
cdr3_nt: TGTGCTAGTGGTTTGATCTCTAAAGGGGGACGCAATAAGTCTGGTTCACCCCTCCACTTT
cdr3_aa: CASGLISKGGRNKSGSPLHF

v_call: TRBV5-4
clone_size: few
j_call: TRBJ2-7
d_call: -
cdr3_nt: TGTGCCAGCAGCTTCGGTAACGAGCAGTACTTC
cdr3_aa: CASSFGNEQYF

v_call: TRBV3-1/TRBV3-2
clone_size: -
j_call: TRBJ1-6
d_call: TRBD1
cdr3_nt: TGTGCCAGCAGCCAAGAAGGTAGCAGGGGGCAATCACCCCTCCACTTT
cdr3_aa: CASSQEGSRGQSPLHF

v_call: TRBV5-5
clone_size: -
j_call: TRBJ1-1
d_call: -
cdr3_nt: TGTGCCAGCAGCTTGAGGCAGGCCAACGCGGCTTTCTTT
cdr3_aa: CASSLRQANAAFF

v_call: TRBV19
clone_size: -
j_call: TRBJ1-5
d_call: -
cdr3_nt: TGTGCCAGTAGTATATCGGCACAGTCTGTCCAGCCCCAGCATTTT
cdr3_aa: CASSISAQSVQPQHF

v_call: TRBV7-9
clone_size: -
j_call: TRBJ2-3
d_call: -
cdr3_nt: TGTGCCAGCAGCTTAGCGGAGACAGGCCGTAAGGTGGATACGCAGTATTTT
cdr3_aa: CASSLAETGRKVDTQYF

v_call: TRBV19
clone_size: -
j_call: TRBJ1-2
d_call: -
cdr3_nt: TGTGCCAGTAGTACCCCGGACAGCATTTATGGCTACACCTTC
cdr3_aa: CASSTPDSIYGYTF

v_call: TRBV3-1/TRBV3-2
clone_size: -
j_call: TRBJ1-2
d_call: TRBD1
cdr3_nt: TGTGCCAGCAGCCCCTGGACAGGGGACGGCTACACCTTC
cdr3_aa: CASSPWTGDGYTF

v_call: TRBV30
clone_size: -
j_call: TRBJ1-2
d_call: -
cdr3_nt: TGTGCCTGGACTAAAGGAGGGTACTATGGCTACACCTTC
cdr3_aa: CAWTKGGYYGYTF

v_call: TRBV19
clone_size: -
j_call: TRBJ2-2
d_call: TRBD1
cdr3_nt: TGTGCCAGCGAGCGGGACAGGGGGCAATCTCTTACCGGGGAGCTGTTTTTT
cdr3_aa: CASERDRGQSLTGELFF

v_call: TRBV4-1
clone_size: many
j_call: TRBJ1-1
d_call: -
cdr3_nt: TGCGCCAGCAGCCAAGATGATCGAGGGTACGAGGCTTTCTTT
cdr3_aa: CASSQDDRGYEAFF

v_call: TRBV5-1
clone_size: -
j_call: TRBJ2-5
d_call: -
cdr3_nt: TGCGCCAGCAGCCTGGGGGGCAGTGTAGGGGGCCAAGAGACCCAGTACTTC
cdr3_aa: CASSLGGSVGGQETQYF

v_call: TRBV6-5
clone_size: -
j_call: TRBJ2-7
d_call: TRBD2
cdr3_nt: TGTGCCAGCAGTATCTCCCGGGCCCGGGAGGCCGAGCAGTACTTC
cdr3_aa: CASSISRAREAEQYF

v_call: TRBV30
clone_size: -
j_call: TRBJ1-4
d_call: TRBD1
cdr3_nt: TGTGCCTGGAGTCCCGGGGTCTTAGGGGGCGGACTGTTTTTT
cdr3_aa: CAWSPGVLGGGLFF

v_call: TRBV11-1
clone_size: -
j_call: TRBJ1-2
d_call: TRBD1
cdr3_nt: TGTGCCAGCAGCTTAACAGGGGGCGCTAACTATGGCTACACCTTC
cdr3_aa: CASSLTGGANYGYTF

v_call: TRBV2
clone_size: -
j_call: TRBJ1-3
d_call: -
cdr3_nt: TGTGCCAGCAGTGAGCCCAGGGCTGGAAACACCATATATTTT
cdr3_aa: CASSEPRAGNTIYF

v_call: TRBV6-5
clone_size: -
j_call: TRBJ1-3
d_call: -
cdr3_nt: TGTGCCAGCAGTTACGCAGGATCTGGAAACACCATATATTTT
cdr3_aa: CASSYAGSGNTIYF

v_call: TRBV7-2
clone_size: -
j_call: TRBJ2-3
d_call: TRBD2
cdr3_nt: TGTGCCAGCAGCTTATTCGGGGGGACCGATACGCAGTATTTT
cdr3_aa: CASSLFGGTDTQYF

v_call: TRBV25-1
clone_size: -
j_call: TRBJ1-2
d_call: -
cdr3_nt: TGTGCCAGCATGGGGGCTTATGGCTACACCTTC
cdr3_aa: CASMGAYGYTF

v_call: TRBV11-3
clone_size: few
j_call: TRBJ2-1
d_call: -
cdr3_nt: TGTGCCAGCAGCTTAGAGATGACCCGTCCAGGAAACTACAATGAGCAGTTCTTC
cdr3_aa: CASSLEMTRPGNYNEQFF

v_call: TRBV4-1
clone_size: -
j_call: TRBJ1-1
d_call: -
cdr3_nt: TGCGCCAGCAGCCAAGGGCAGGAGAACACTGAAGCTTTCTTT
cdr3_aa: CASSQGQENTEAFF

v_call: TRBV30
clone_size: -
j_call: TRBJ1-5
d_call: TRBD1
cdr3_nt: TGTGCCTGGAGTCCCGGGACAGGGGGGATTTTTGGCAATCAGCCCCAGCATTTT
cdr3_aa: CAWSPGTGGIFGNQPQHF

v_call: TRBV19
clone_size: -
j_call: TRBJ2-3
d_call: TRBD2
cdr3_nt: TGTGCCAGTAGCCCTGGGTTGATTAGCGGGAAGGCAGATACGCAGTATTTT
cdr3_aa: CASSPGLISGKADTQYF

v_call: TRBV24-1
clone_size: few
j_call: TRBJ2-7
d_call: TRBD1
cdr3_nt: TGTGCCACCAGTGATGGGACAGGGGATTTCTACGAGCAGTACTTC
cdr3_aa: CATSDGTGDFYEQYF

v_call: TRBV10-1
clone_size: -
j_call: TRBJ2-4
d_call: -
cdr3_nt: TGCGCCAGCAGCGAACCCCCGGGAAACATTCAGTACTTC
cdr3_aa: CASSEPPGNIQYF

v_call: TRBV10-1
clone_size: few
j_call: TRBJ2-7
d_call: TRBD1
cdr3_nt: TGCGCCAGCAGTGGACAGGGGAGTGGATACGAGCAGTACTTC
cdr3_aa: CASSGQGSGYEQYF

v_call: TRBV2
clone_size: -
j_call: TRBJ1-2
d_call: TRBD1
cdr3_nt: TGTGCCAGCAGCCGACAGGGGGTAACTGGTGGCTACACCTTC
cdr3_aa: CASSRQGVTGGYTF

v_call: TRBV10-3
clone_size: few
j_call: TRBJ1-2
d_call: TRBD1
cdr3_nt: TGTGCCATCAGTACACAGGGGGCACTCTATGGCTACACCTTC
cdr3_aa: CAISTQGALYGYTF

v_call: TRBV30
clone_size: -
j_call: TRBJ2-1
d_call: TRBD2
cdr3_nt: TGTGCCTGGAGTCGCGCGGGAGTCCCCAATGAGCAGTTCTTC
cdr3_aa: CAWSRAGVPNEQFF

v_call: TRBV5-1
clone_size: -
j_call: TRBJ1-4
d_call: -
cdr3_nt: TGCGCCAGCAGCTCATCCCAGCAAGGCCCAACTACTGAAAAACTGTTTTTT
cdr3_aa: CASSSSQQGPTTEKLFF